A selection of T cell receptor beta chains follows, all from one sample in a study of T-cell reconstitution after alpha-beta-depleted transplantation in children. TCRdb re-derived calls from the PCR reads in MiXCR, one entry per CDR3 protein. The sample includes approximately 590,000 distinct CDR3 sequences, about 11% seen only once; the top ten take about 4%. This specimen was PBMCs from the stem cell graft donor, taken from the stem cell graft. All receptors derive from a human donor who donated a stem cell graft to a child with acute myeloid leukemia. CDR3s include the opening cysteine and the closing phenylalanine or tryptophan. A D gene is named only where the DNA matches it firmly. Size values are once, few and many counts, or a class for expanded clones, and some rows have none.

v_call: TRBV30; clone_size: .; d_call: TRBD2; j_call: TRBJ2-3; cdr3_nt: TGTGCCTGGAGTTGGCTAGCGGGAACAGATACGCAGTATTTT; cdr3_aa: CAWSWLAGTDTQYF
v_call: TRBV7-3; clone_size: .; d_call: TRBD2; j_call: TRBJ2-5; cdr3_nt: TGTGCCAGCAGCTTGGATAGCGGGACGGAGACCCAGTACTTC; cdr3_aa: CASSLDSGTETQYF
v_call: TRBV11-2; clone_size: many; d_call: .; j_call: TRBJ2-3; cdr3_nt: TGTGCCAGCAGTTCCGTCACTAGCACAGATACGCAGTATTTT; cdr3_aa: CASSSVTSTDTQYF
v_call: TRBV25-1; clone_size: many; d_call: .; j_call: TRBJ2-2; cdr3_nt: TGTGCCAGCAGACCCCCTAGCACCGGGGAGCTGTTTTTT; cdr3_aa: CASRPPSTGELFF
v_call: TRBV29-1; clone_size: many; d_call: TRBD2; j_call: TRBJ2-5; cdr3_nt: TGCAGCGTGGCGATGAGCCTTTGGACTAGCGGGAGAAGCGAGACCCAGTACTTC; cdr3_aa: CSVAMSLWTSGRSETQYF
v_call: TRBV7-2; clone_size: few; d_call: .; j_call: TRBJ2-5; cdr3_nt: TGTGCCAGCAGCCCTAAGGGACCCGAGACCCAGTACTTC; cdr3_aa: CASSPKGPETQYF
v_call: TRBV20-1; clone_size: .; d_call: .; j_call: TRBJ2-7; cdr3_nt: TGCAGTGCTAGAGATCGGGGGGACAGTATCTACGAGCAGTACTTC; cdr3_aa: CSARDRGDSIYEQYF
v_call: TRBV5-1; clone_size: few; d_call: TRBD2; j_call: TRBJ2-1; cdr3_nt: TGCGCCAGCAGCTTGGCCGTAGCGGGAGGGCCCCAGAATGAGCAGTTCTTC; cdr3_aa: CASSLAVAGGPQNEQFF
v_call: TRBV3-1; clone_size: .; d_call: .; j_call: TRBJ2-7; cdr3_nt: TGTGCCAGCAGCCAAGATCGGGCCTTCTCCACCTACGAGCAGTACTTC; cdr3_aa: CASSQDRAFSTYEQYF
v_call: TRBV6-1; clone_size: few; d_call: .; j_call: TRBJ2-1; cdr3_nt: TGTGCCAGCAGTGCGACACCCTACAATGAGCAGTTCTTC; cdr3_aa: CASSATPYNEQFF
v_call: TRBV20-1; clone_size: .; d_call: TRBD1; j_call: TRBJ1-6; cdr3_nt: TGCTGTGCTACCCTACAGGGGATCGTTCGAGATTCACCCCTCCACTTT; cdr3_aa: CCATLQGIVRDSPLHF
v_call: TRBV15; clone_size: few; d_call: .; j_call: TRBJ2-5; cdr3_nt: TGTGCCACCAGCAGAGATGAGACACTAAAAGAGACCCAGTACTTC; cdr3_aa: CATSRDETLKETQYF
v_call: TRBV28; clone_size: .; d_call: .; j_call: TRBJ2-7; cdr3_nt: TGTGCCAGCCTATACCTCCCACAGGGCTACGAGCAGTACTTC; cdr3_aa: CASLYLPQGYEQYF
v_call: TRBV9; clone_size: few; d_call: TRBD2; j_call: TRBJ2-1; cdr3_nt: TGTGCCAGCAGCGCAACAAGCGGGAGATCGGGGAATGAGCAGTTCTTC; cdr3_aa: CASSATSGRSGNEQFF